The 12 T cell receptor beta chains presented below share a single source sample, sequenced in a study of cytomegalovirus exposure and HLA in healthy donors. The PCR made use of 60 Vbeta and 13 Jbeta primers. Produced via immunoSEQ multiplex PCR; TCRdb's table is partial and in-frame only. The repertoire holds under 200,000 clones, with 80% as singletons. Sequenced sample: PBMCs. The receptors derive from a male donor in good health and CMV-seropositive.

The V call is TRBV19, the J call TRBJ1-1; the D gene is possibly TRBD1 (6 bases). The length of the CDR3 is 14 residues. The germline V gene encodes CDR1 LNHDA and CDR2 SQIVND (reference sequence). V lost 6 bases, J lost 6 bases, and 17 bases lay in between. The CDR3 region is CASRPTGTNAEAFF. CDR3 DNA: TGTGCCAGTAGACCAACCGGGACAAACGCTGAAGCTTTCTTT. The full variable domain, in which reference TRBV19 and TRBJ1-1 provide the parts outside the CDR3, is DGGITQSPKYLFRKEGQNVTLSCEQNLNHDAMYWYRQDPGQGLRLIYYSQIVNDFQKGDIAEGYSVSREKKESFPLTVTSAQKNPTAFYLCASRPTGTNAEAFFGQGTRLTVV.

The CDR3: CASSKGRGGSSQETQYF. CDR3 nucleotide sequence: TGTGCCAGCAGCAAAGGGAGGGGCGGGAGCTCCCAAGAGACCCAGTACTTC. This chain joins TRBV21-1 and TRBJ2-5; no check of the table's D call, TRBD2, against the DNA was made. TRBV21-1 is assigned pseudogene status. This CDR3 has 17 amino acids.

The chain couples TRBV11-2 to TRBJ2-1, with TRBD2 identical over 7 bases. Germline loops: CDR1 SGHAT, CDR2 FQNNGV. The CDR3 consists of 16 residues. J was trimmed by 3 bases and V by 5 bases; bases with no gene match: 10. The CDR3 is CASSLAAGSFYNEQFF. The CDR3 nucleotides read TGTGCCAGCAGCCTAGCAGCGGGGAGTTTCTACAATGAGCAGTTCTTC.

This clone was counted a few times. The gene calls are TRBV9 and TRBJ2-7; possibly TRBD2 for D (5 bases). Germline V gives CDR1 SGDLS, CDR2 YYNGEE. The V end lost 0 bases, the J end lost 4 bases, and 5 bases lay between the germline ends. This CDR3 is 12 amino acids long. CDR3 nucleotides: TGTGCCAGCAGCGTAGGCGGGTACGAGCAGTACTTC. Its protein is CASSVGGYEQYF.

The chain uses TRBV10-3 and TRBJ1-5; D possibly corresponds to TRBD1 (6 bases). Germline V gene lookup returns CDR1 ENHRY and CDR2 SYGVKD. V dropped 0 bases and J dropped 9 bases, with 15 bases sitting between them. The CDR3 runs to 15 residues. The CDR3 loop reads CAISESEAGDGPQHF. The DNA for the CDR3 is TGTGCCATCAGTGAGTCCGAAGCAGGGGATGGGCCCCAGCATTTT.

This chain links TRBV27 with TRBJ2-1; 9 bases agree with TRBD2. The germline gives CDR1 MNHEY, CDR2 SMNVEV (reference sequence). The CDR3 is made up of 16 amino acids. Trimming at V came to 0 bases and at J to 4 bases, leaving 4 bases not matched to a gene. DNA of the CDR3: TGTGCCAGCAGTTTATCAGCGGGAGGAAGTTACAATGAGCAGTTCTTC. This codes for CASSLSAGGSYNEQFF.

This clone has just a few counts. This chain connects TRBV9 to TRBJ1-4, with D possibly TRBD1 on 5 matching bases. The CDR3 consists of 15 residues. With 0 bases removed from V and 8 bases from J, the gap between germline ends came to 14 bases. Per germline, CDR1 SGDLS and CDR2 YYNGEE. Written as DNA, the CDR3 is TGTGCCAGCAGCGTAGCAGGGCAGGGTCTCGAAAAACTGTTTTTT. It specifies CASSVAGQGLEKLFF.

The V and J genes are TRBV7-9 and TRBJ2-7; 8 bases fit TRBD2. Per the germline V gene, CDR1 is SEHNR and CDR2 is FQNEAQ (reference sequence). Losses at the gene ends were 5 bases for V and 5 bases for J; bases not matched to a gene: 23. The CDR3 runs to 19 residues. CDR3: CASSPRGVGTSGRADEQYF. CDR3 nucleotide sequence: TGTGCCAGCAGCCCAAGAGGGGTCGGGACCTCCGGGAGGGCCGACGAGCAGTACTTC. Full variable domain (rest looked up from reference TRBV7-9 and TRBJ2-7): DTGVSQNPRHKITKRGQNVTFRCDPISEHNRLYWYRQTLGQGPEFLTYFQNEAQLEKSRLLSDRFSAERPKGSFSTLEIQRTEQGDSAMYLCASSPRGVGTSGRADEQYFGPGTRLTVT.

DNA for the CDR3: TGCGCCAGCAGCAGACAGGGGAGGTCCGAGCAGTACTTC. Protein sequence: CASSRQGRSEQYF. The rearrangement uses TRBV5-1 and TRBJ2-7; TRBD1 matches at 8 bases. Germline CDR1 is SGHRS and CDR2 is YFSETQ. Trimming at V came to 4 bases and at J to 6 bases, leaving 6 bases not matched to a gene. The CDR3 totals 13 residues.

This clone was seen a handful of times. This chain connects TRBV19 to TRBJ1-2, with TRBD1 identical over 8 bases. From germline, CDR1 is LNHDA and CDR2 SQIVND (reference sequence). J lost 0 bases, V lost 5 bases, and 8 bases had no gene match. The CDR3 is 16 amino acids. CDR3 amino acids: CASSAFGQGTNYGYTF. CDR3 DNA sequence: TGTGCCAGTAGTGCCTTCGGACAGGGAACTAACTATGGCTACACCTTC.

This clone occurred a few times. The chain couples TRBV7-2 to TRBJ1-2, with D unclear. V was clipped by 4 bases and J by 7 bases, with 16 bases between them. In germline, CDR1 is SGHTA, CDR2 FQGNSA. The CDR3 is 14 amino acids. This CDR3 is CASSSVTSLSGYTF. Written as DNA, the CDR3 is TGTGCCAGCAGCTCAGTGACAAGTCTCTCTGGCTACACCTTC. The entire variable domain, with the rest obtained from reference TRBV7-2 and TRBJ1-2, is as follows: GAGVSQSPSNKVTEKGKDVELRCDPISGHTALYWYRQSLGQGLEFLIYFQGNSAPDKSGLPSDRFSAERTGGSVSTLTIQRTQQEDSAVYLCASSSVTSLSGYTFGSGTRLTVV.

The chain links TRBV19 to TRBJ1-5; D remains ambiguous. The germline V gene encodes CDR1 LNHDA and CDR2 SQIVND (reference sequence). CDR3 length: 15 amino acids. V dropped 0 bases and J dropped 4 bases, with 10 bases sitting between them. The CDR3 DNA follows: TGTGCCAGTAGTATAGACGGTTTTCCTAATCAGCCCCAGCATTTT. Translating it yields CASSIDGFPNQPQHF.